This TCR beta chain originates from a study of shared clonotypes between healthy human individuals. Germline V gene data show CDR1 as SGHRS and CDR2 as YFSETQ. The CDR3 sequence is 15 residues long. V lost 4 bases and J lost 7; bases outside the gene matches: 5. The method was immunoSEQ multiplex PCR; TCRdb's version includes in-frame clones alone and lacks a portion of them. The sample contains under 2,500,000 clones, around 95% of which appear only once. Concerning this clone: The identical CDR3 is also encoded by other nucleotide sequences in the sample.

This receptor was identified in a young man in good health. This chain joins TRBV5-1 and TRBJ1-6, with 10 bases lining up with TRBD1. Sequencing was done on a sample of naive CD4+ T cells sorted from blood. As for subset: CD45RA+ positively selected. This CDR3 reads CASSAGTGDNSPLHF. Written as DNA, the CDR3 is TGCGCCAGCAGCGCCGGGACAGGGGACAATTCACCCCTCCACTTT.